Shown below are 5 T cell receptor beta chains from a single sample sequenced in a study of blood T cell repertoires in COVID-19. The table came from immunoSEQ multiplex PCR; TCRdb's copy has only in-frame clones and leaves some out. Of some 150,000 clones listed, around 81% were seen once; the top ten hold roughly 13%. The source material was peripheral blood. The receptors originated from a man in his sixties with active or convalescent COVID-19.

This chain connects TRBV19 to TRBJ1-5; D is undetermined. This CDR3 has 13 amino acids. Trimming pared 7 bases from V and 3 bases from J, leaving 10 bases between. Germline V CDR1 and CDR2: LNHDA, SQIVND (reference sequence). The CDR3 DNA follows: TGTGCCAGTATAAGTGGGCCCAATCAGCCCCAGCATTTT. Translating gives CASISGPNQPQHF.

The J gene is TRBJ1-2, the V gene TRBV5-1; the match to TRBD1 covers 7 bases. V was clipped by 0 bases and J by 1 base; unmatched bases: 3. The CDR3 is 15 amino acids. The germline CDR1 and CDR2 sequences are SGHRS and YFSETQ. CDR3 sequence reads: CASSLAAGGNYGYTF. Here the CDR3 DNA reads TGCGCCAGCAGCTTGGCTGCAGGGGGTAACTATGGCTACACCTTC.

Concerning this clone: The same CDR3 can be traced to other DNA sequences in this sample. The V call is TRBV5-1, the J call TRBJ2-2; TRBD1 matches 9 bases. J gave up 3 bases and V 1 base, and 4 bases lay outside the gene matches. This CDR3 spans 16 amino acids. In germline, CDR1 is SGHRS, CDR2 YFSETQ. CDR3 in amino acids: CASSLRGQGDTGELFF. The CDR3 DNA follows: TGCGCCAGCAGCTTGCGGGGACAGGGCGACACCGGGGAGCTGTTTTTT.

The CDR3 bases are TGTGCCAGCAGCCCACGCCCGGGGACCCAGTACTTC. As protein: CASSPRPGTQYF. The chain uses TRBV3-1 (or the pseudogene TRBV3-2) and TRBJ2-5; D unresolved. The CDR3 spans 12 residues. From germline, CDR1 is LGHDT and CDR2 YNNKEL (reference sequence). The V and J ends lost 4 bases and 7 bases respectively, with 10 bases between them.

The rearrangement uses TRBV5-6 and TRBJ1-1; 7 nucleotides line up with TRBD1. The junction had 7 bases not matched to a gene; V was cut back by 5 bases and J by 3 bases. The germline V gene encodes CDR1 SGHDT and CDR2 YYEEEE. The CDR3 consists of 14 residues. CDR3 sequence: CASSLRGPYTEAFF. The CDR3 DNA reads TGTGCCAGCAGTCTGAGGGGGCCCTACACTGAAGCTTTCTTT. Looking up the rest from reference TRBV5-6 and TRBJ1-1 gives the full variable domain: DAGVTQSPTHLIKTRGQQVTLRCSPKSGHDTVSWYQQALGQGPQFIFQYYEEEERQRGNFPDRFSGHQFPNYSSELNVNALLLGDSALYLCASSLRGPYTEAFFGQGTRLTVV.